The 8 T cell receptor beta chains given below trace back to one sample, sequenced in a study of beta chain features in type 1 diabetes. Broader study findings: TCRB CDR3s from Type 1 diabetes patients were moderately but significantly shorter in all four CD4+ subsets.

These receptors have no known antigen. TCRB transcripts that were expressed got sequenced, as all of the isolated RNA had been reverse transcribed. The table came from immunoSEQ multiplex PCR; TCRdb's copy has only in-frame clones and leaves some out. This table holds under 300,000 clones, roughly 13% found once. Specimen: naive CD4+ T cells from blood. These receptors came from a young man with type 1 diabetes.

V is TRBV30 and J is TRBJ2-1, with D tentatively TRBD2 (5 bases). V gave up 0 bases and J gave up 7 bases, with 7 bases separating them. Germline V gene data show CDR1 as GTSNPN and CDR2 as SVGIG (reference sequence). The CDR3 extends over 12 amino acids. The CDR3 coding sequence is TGTGCCTGGAGTGTACGAGGGAATGAGCAGTTCTTC. Its protein is CAWSVRGNEQFF.

Only a few counts were recorded for this clone. The rearrangement joins TRBV11-2 to TRBJ2-2; possibly TRBD1 for D (6 bases). The CDR3 contains 16 residues. V gave up 3 bases and J gave up 1 base, with 12 bases separating them. Germline CDR1 SGHAT, CDR2 FQNNGV. CDR3: CASSLTLQGNTGELFF. In DNA, the CDR3 is TGTGCCAGCAGCTTGACTTTACAGGGGAACACCGGGGAGCTGTTTTTT.

The chain has TRBV5-1 and TRBJ1-5; tentative D call: TRBD1 (5 bases). V was cut by 3 bases and J by 5 bases, with 9 bases left in between. CDR3 length equals 13 residues. CDR1 SGHRS and CDR2 YFSETQ come from the germline V gene. This chain's CDR3 is CASSSGWDQPQHF. CDR3 nucleotides: TGCGCCAGCAGCTCAGGGTGGGATCAGCCCCAGCATTTT.

V is TRBV25-1 and J is TRBJ2-7; TRBD1 aligns across 7 bases. Trimming at V came to 4 bases and at J to 6 bases, leaving 12 bases not matched to a gene. Germline V gene lookup returns CDR1 MGHDK and CDR2 SYGVNS. CDR3 length equals 15 residues. The DNA of the CDR3 is TGTGCCAGCAGTGTCACACAGGGGAAAATATCCGAGCAGTACTTC. This gives the protein CASSVTQGKISEQYF.

This clone was seen a few times. The V and J genes are TRBV14 and TRBJ2-1, with 14 bases identical to TRBD2. The CDR3 covers 15 residues. Looked up from germline, CDR1 is SGHDN and CDR2 is FVKESK. Trimming cost V 4 bases and J 6 bases; bases outside gene matches: 2. The CDR3 sequence: CASSRLAGGPNEQFF. For the CDR3, the DNA is TGTGCCAGCAGCCGACTAGCGGGAGGGCCCAATGAGCAGTTCTTC.

V and J are TRBV30 and TRBJ1-2; 11 bases map to TRBD1. V trimming: 1 base; J trimming: 6 bases; junction bases outside the gene matches: 13. Germline V gives CDR1 GTSNPN, CDR2 SVGIG (reference sequence). The CDR3 is 17 residues long. CDR3 coding DNA: TGTGCCTGGAGTGCAGTCAGGGGGACAGGGGGAATTAATGGCTACACCTTC. It codes for CAWSAVRGTGGINGYTF.

The table lists this clone with a few counts. The rearrangement links TRBV6-6 to TRBJ2-7; tentative D call: TRBD1 (6 bases). CDR3 length: 14 amino acids. Germline V gene data show CDR1 as MNHNY and CDR2 as SVGAGI (reference sequence). Trimming left V 6 bases short and J 3 bases short, with 15 bases between. The CDR3 DNA reads TGTGCCAGCAGGGCAGGGGTGGGTCTCTACGAGCAGTACTTC. This codes for CASRAGVGLYEQYF.

This clone was seen a handful of times. The chain joins TRBV11-2 to TRBJ2-5; D is undetermined. Trimming removed 1 base at V and 2 bases at J, with 5 bases between. Looked up from germline, CDR1 is SGHAT and CDR2 is FQNNGV. This CDR3 comprises 13 residues. For the CDR3, the DNA is TGTGCCAGCAGCTTAGGTAGACAAGAGACCCAGTACTTC. Its protein is CASSLGRQETQYF.